Following are 25 T cell receptor beta chains from one sample sequenced in a study of cytomegalovirus exposure and HLA in healthy donors. PCR was performed using 60 Vbeta and 13 Jbeta primers. Repertoires were generated with immunoSEQ multiplex PCR, while TCRdb's copy carries only in-frame clones and drops some. The sample records some 200,000 clones, around 85% being singletons. Specimen: PBMCs. Receptors originate from a man between 45 and 60 years old in good health and CMV-seronegative.

This rearrangement joins TRBV6-5 to TRBJ2-4, with 14 bases fitting TRBD2. The CDR3 extends over 14 amino acids. Germline V gene lookup returns CDR1 MNHEY and CDR2 SVGAGI. V shed 7 bases and J 7 bases; nucleotides not matched to a gene: 3. The DNA for the CDR3 is TGTGCCAGCACTGGACTAGCGGGAGGCAACATTCAGTACTTC. It yields the protein CASTGLAGGNIQYF.

CDR3 DNA: TGCAGCGTTCTCCCCCCGGACAGGGGGTTGGATGAGCAGTTCTTC. This gives the protein CSVLPPDRGLDEQFF. This chain links TRBV29-1 with TRBJ2-1; 10 nucleotides align to TRBD1. J gave up 8 bases and V 5 bases, and 12 bases lay outside the gene matches. CDR1 and CDR2 (germline): SQVTM, ANQGSEA. This CDR3 has 15 residues.

The chain joins TRBV5-1 to TRBJ2-7; D is possibly TRBD2 (5 bases). CDR1 and CDR2 (germline): SGHRS, YFSETQ. The CDR3 sequence is 14 residues long. Trimming removed 2 bases from V and 7 bases from J, with 16 bases in between. The CDR3 here is CASSLSGMSREQYF. The DNA of the CDR3 is TGCGCCAGCAGCTTATCCGGGATGTCGAGGGAGCAGTACTTC.

This chain uses TRBV7-9 with TRBJ2-7, with D possibly TRBD2 on 6 matching bases. The germline CDR1 and CDR2 sequences are SEHNR and FQNEAQ (reference sequence). Trimming shortened V by 7 bases and J by 3 bases, and 13 bases separated the two germline ends. The CDR3 sequence is 13 residues long. CDR3 nucleotides: TGTGCCAGCATCTCAACCGGGGGCTACGAGCAGTACTTC. This encodes CASISTGGYEQYF.

This rearrangement joins TRBV15 to TRBJ2-7; tentative D call: TRBD1 (6 bases). Trimming took 1 base from V and 3 from J, leaving 13 bases between them. Germline-derived CDR1 and CDR2 are LNHNV and YYDKDF (reference sequence). This CDR3 is built from 15 residues. CDR3 sequence reads: CATSRVSRGFYEQYF. CDR3 nucleotides: TGTGCCACCAGCAGAGTATCCAGGGGCTTCTACGAGCAGTACTTC.

The chain links TRBV6-1 to TRBJ2-1, with TRBD2 matching over 13 bases. This CDR3 has 14 amino acids. Germline V gene lookup returns CDR1 MNHNS and CDR2 SASEGT. V shed 6 bases, J shed 8 bases, and the junction held 4 bases outside the gene matches. CDR3: CASSLGLAGDEQFF. The DNA for the CDR3 is TGTGCCAGCAGCCTCGGACTAGCGGGAGATGAGCAGTTCTTC.

J is TRBJ1-2 and V is TRBV19, with 12 bases aligning to TRBD1. V lost 7 bases, J lost 7 bases, and 7 bases stayed unmatched. CDR3 length: 14 residues. Germline V gives CDR1 LNHDA, CDR2 SQIVND (reference sequence). Written as DNA, the CDR3 is TGTGCCAGTACCGGGACAGGGGGCGGTGGTGGCTACACCTTC. Encoded protein: CASTGTGGGGGYTF.

A single count supports this clone. The chain recombines TRBV10-3 with TRBJ2-1, with 9 bases lining up with TRBD1. CDR1 ENHRY and CDR2 SYGVKD come from the germline V gene. The CDR3 contains 19 residues. The V and J ends lost 9 bases and 5 bases, in that order; junction bases with no gene match: 23. The CDR3 loop reads CAIADDRGMRRFSDNEQFF. The CDR3 coding sequence is TGTGCCATAGCGGACGACAGGGGGATGAGACGTTTTTCGGACAATGAGCAGTTCTTC.

The V and J genes are TRBV7-2 and TRBJ1-2, with a weak D call TRBD1 (5 bases). V shed 5 bases and J shed 5 bases, with 18 bases lying between them. The CDR3 extends over 15 amino acids. The germline gives CDR1 SGHTA, CDR2 FQGNSA. In DNA form, the CDR3 reads TGTGCCAGCAGCCCAGAGAGGAGTAGGGGATATGGCTACACCTTC. Translating gives CASSPERSRGYGYTF.

This chain uses TRBV9 with TRBJ1-1, with 8 bases identical to TRBD1. CDR3 length: 15 amino acids. The V segment lost 4 bases and the J segment 0 bases; nucleotides outside the gene matches: 5. Germline V CDR1 and CDR2: SGDLS, YYNGEE. CDR3 DNA sequence: TGTGCCAGCAGCCCCCGGGGACAGGTGAACACTGAAGCTTTCTTT. Translated, it gives CASSPRGQVNTEAFF.

This clone was recorded a few times. The V and J genes are TRBV25-1 and TRBJ1-4, with D possibly TRBD1 on 5 matching bases. The CDR3 spans 14 residues. The V end lost 6 bases, the J end lost 5 bases, and 13 bases lay between the germline ends. Germline CDR1 is MGHDK and CDR2 is SYGVNS. CDR3 sequence: CASRRGDRNEKLFF. The DNA for the CDR3 is TGTGCCAGCAGACGGGGGGACCGAAATGAAAAACTGTTTTTT.

The CDR3: CASSPFMGPDTQYF. In nucleotides, the CDR3 is TGTGCCAGCAGCCCCTTTATGGGCCCAGATACGCAGTATTTT. The chain joins TRBV7-6 to TRBJ2-3; D is unresolved. Per germline, CDR1 SGHVS and CDR2 FNYEAQ. V lost 5 bases to trimming and J lost 4 bases, with 13 bases between them. The CDR3 covers 14 residues. Looking up the rest from reference TRBV7-6 and TRBJ2-3 gives the full variable domain: GAGVSQSPRYKVTKRGQDVALRCDPISGHVSLYWYRQALGQGPEFLTYFNYEAQQDKSGLPNDRFSAERPEGSISTLTIQRTEQRDSAMYRCASSPFMGPDTQYFGPGTRLTVL.

The gene calls are TRBV28 and TRBJ1-5; 9 bases line up with TRBD1. Germline V lookup: CDR1 MDHEN, CDR2 SYDVKM. This CDR3 spans 15 amino acids. Losses at the gene ends were 5 bases for V and 3 bases for J; bases not matched to a gene: 5. CDR3 DNA sequence: TGTGCCAGCAGTCCCGGACAGGGGTACAATCAGCCCCAGCATTTT. It translates to CASSPGQGYNQPQHF. The whole variable domain, remainder taken from reference TRBV28 and TRBJ1-5, is DVKVTQSSRYLVKRTGEKVFLECVQDMDHENMFWYRQDPGLGLRLIYFSYDVKMKEKGDIPEGYSVSREKKERFSLILESASTNQTSMYLCASSPGQGYNQPQHFGDGTRLSIL.

The rearrangement links TRBV5-1 to TRBJ2-3; 15 bases agree with TRBD2. Trimming cost V 5 bases and J 2 bases; bases outside gene matches: 12. Germline V gives CDR1 SGHRS, CDR2 YFSETQ. The CDR3 is made up of 19 amino acids. This CDR3 reads CASRGLAGGPARVTDTQYF. CDR3 DNA: TGCGCCAGCAGAGGACTAGCGGGAGGGCCAGCACGCGTCACAGATACGCAGTATTTT.

The rearrangement joins TRBV5-1 to TRBJ2-7; TRBD2 matches at 7 bases. With 4 bases clipped from V and 3 bases from J, the junction kept 7 bases outside the gene matches. Per germline, CDR1 SGHRS and CDR2 YFSETQ. The CDR3 contains 14 residues. The CDR3 region is CASSGEGNGYEQYF. The CDR3 DNA sequence: TGCGCCAGCAGCGGGGAGGGCAACGGCTACGAGCAGTACTTC.

The rearrangement uses TRBV6-1 and TRBJ2-1, with 10 bases identical to TRBD2. Germline loops: CDR1 MNHNS, CDR2 SASEGT. Losses at the gene ends were 3 bases for V and 9 bases for J; bases not matched to a gene: 14. This CDR3 is 17 amino acids long. In DNA, the CDR3 is TGTGCCAGCAGTGATGGAGTAGCGGGAGGTCGACTGGCTGAGCAGTTCTTC. It specifies CASSDGVAGGRLAEQFF.

The CDR3 sequence: CASSSPSPGTYEQYF. In DNA, the CDR3 is TGTGCCAGCAGTTCCCCGAGCCCGGGGACCTACGAGCAGTACTTC. The chain couples TRBV28 to TRBJ2-7, with D possibly matching TRBD2 (5 bases). CDR1 is MDHEN and CDR2 is SYDVKM in the germline V gene. Trimming left V 4 bases short and J 2 bases short, with 15 bases between. This CDR3 has 15 amino acids.

This clone is medium-sized in the sample. J is TRBJ2-1 and V is TRBV5-6; 12 bases are shared with TRBD2. Per the germline V gene, CDR1 is SGHDT and CDR2 is YYEEEE. This CDR3 is 15 amino acids long. The J segment lost 9 bases and the V segment lost 6 bases, leaving 10 bases of the junction unmatched. The CDR3 region has the DNA TGTGCCAGCAACCCGACTAGCGGGAGATGCTGTGAGCAGTTCTTC. This gives the protein CASNPTSGRCCEQFF.

CDR3 sequence reads: CASSVGQGGTDTQYF. CDR3 DNA: TGTGCCAGCAGCGTGGGACAGGGGGGCACAGATACGCAGTATTTT. V gene TRBV9 combines with J gene TRBJ2-3; 11 nucleotides line up with TRBD1. Trimming cost V 2 bases and J 1 base; bases outside gene matches: 0. Germline lookup yields CDR1 SGDLS and CDR2 YYNGEE. CDR3 length: 15 amino acids.

V usage is TRBV11-2 and J usage is TRBJ2-7; 13 bases align to TRBD2. In germline, CDR1 is SGHAT, CDR2 FQNNGV. V lost 4 bases, J lost 4 bases, and 7 bases stayed unmatched. The CDR3 contains 16 residues. CDR3 in amino acids: CASSSGRTSGSYEQYF. The CDR3 region has the DNA TGTGCCAGCAGCTCAGGAAGGACTAGCGGGAGTTACGAGCAGTACTTC. Variable domain in full (rest from reference TRBV11-2 and TRBJ2-7): EAGVAQSPRYKIIEKRQSVAFWCNPISGHATLYWYQQILGQGPKLLIQFQNNGVVDDSQLPKDRFSAERLKGVDSTLKIQPAKLEDSAVYLCASSSGRTSGSYEQYFGPGTRLTVT.

The chain uses TRBV30 and TRBJ2-1; weak D call: TRBD2 (5 bases). Germline CDR1 GTSNPN, CDR2 SVGIG (reference sequence). V was cut by 0 bases and J by 9 bases, with 15 bases left in between. This CDR3 region has 14 residues. CDR3 amino acids: CAWSVLVPAGEQFF. Here the CDR3 DNA reads TGTGCCTGGAGTGTACTAGTTCCGGCGGGTGAGCAGTTCTTC. Using reference TRBV30 and TRBJ2-1 for the parts outside the CDR3, the full variable domain is SQTIHQWPATLVQPVGSPLSLECTVEGTSNPNLYWYRQAAGRGLQLLFYSVGIGQISSEVPQNLSASRPQDRQFILSSKKLLLSDSGFYLCAWSVLVPAGEQFFGPGTRLTVL.

This chain joins TRBV10-1 and TRBJ1-4; 8 nucleotides align to TRBD1. The germline V gene encodes CDR1 WNHNN and CDR2 SYGVQD (reference sequence). The CDR3 runs to 14 residues. V shed 4 bases and J 7 bases; nucleotides not matched to a gene: 5. The chain's CDR3 is CASSADRAGEKLFF. CDR3 sequence (DNA): TGCGCCAGCAGTGCGGACAGGGCCGGTGAAAAACTGTTTTTT.

The V gene is TRBV9, the J gene TRBJ2-1, with a weak D call TRBD2 (6 bases). The germline V gene encodes CDR1 SGDLS and CDR2 YYNGEE. V lost 4 bases, J lost 6 bases, and 17 bases lay in between. The CDR3 contains 15 residues. The CDR3 nucleotides are TGTGCCAGCAGCTACCAAACTAGCCCGGGCAATGAGCAGTTCTTC. This codes for CASSYQTSPGNEQFF. Combining the CDR3 with reference TRBV9 and TRBJ2-1 gives the whole variable domain DSGVTQTPKHLITATGQRVTLRCSPRSGDLSVYWYQQSLDQGLQFLIQYYNGEERAKGNILERFSAQQFPDLHSELNLSSLELGDSALYFCASSYQTSPGNEQFFGPGTRLTVL.

V gene TRBV28 combines with J gene TRBJ2-4, with unresolved D. V shed 2 bases and J shed 6 bases, with 14 bases lying between them. CDR3 length: 15 residues. CDR1 is MDHEN, CDR2 SYDVKM, per germline. The CDR3 bases are TGTGCCAGCAGTTTAGCCACAGCCCAGAGAAACATTCAGTACTTC. It translates to CASSLATAQRNIQYF.

Details on this clone: Other DNA sequences in the sample encode the same CDR3. This chain connects TRBV7-9 to TRBJ2-7; TRBD2 is a possible D gene (5 bases). The germline gives CDR1 SEHNR, CDR2 FQNEAQ (reference sequence). V was cut by 1 base and J by 2 bases, with 12 bases left in between. The CDR3 length is 15 residues. CDR3 protein: CASSLGLAGTYEQYF. The CDR3 DNA reads as TGTGCCAGCAGCTTAGGACTCGCCGGGACCTACGAGCAGTACTTC.